One and the same sample provided the 29 T cell receptor beta chains below, sequenced in a study of blood T cell repertoires in COVID-19. The method was immunoSEQ multiplex PCR; TCRdb's version includes in-frame clones alone and lacks a portion of them. The table includes 150,000 to 180,000 clones, around 85% detected once. The source material was peripheral blood. Source of these receptors: a man aged 55 to 70 with COVID-19, enrolled during active disease.

This clone has a handful of counts. This chain uses TRBV7-9 with TRBJ1-1; 7 nucleotides line up with TRBD1. Trimming took 2 bases from V and 4 from J; bases not matched to a gene: 7. The germline V gene has CDR1 SEHNR and CDR2 FQNEAQ (reference sequence). The CDR3 is made up of 15 amino acids. The CDR3 sequence: CASSLLGGSGTEAFF. CDR3 nucleotides: TGTGCCAGCAGCTTATTAGGGGGCTCGGGCACTGAAGCTTTCTTT.

The chain combines TRBV10-3 with TRBJ2-7, with 7 bases fitting TRBD1. In germline, CDR1 is ENHRY, CDR2 SYGVKD. The CDR3 is made up of 18 amino acids. V lost 10 bases to trimming and J lost 3 bases; unmatched junction nucleotides: 24. The chain's CDR3 is CATMKGARSHQSNYEQYF. The CDR3 DNA reads TGTGCCACCATGAAGGGGGCGCGCAGCCACCAATCCAACTACGAGCAGTACTTC.

A few counts support this clone. V gene TRBV11-2 combines with J gene TRBJ1-1; D is undetermined. Between the trimmed V and J ends, which lost 4 bases and 0 bases, there was a span of 18 bases. Germline V gene sequence: CDR1 SGHAT, CDR2 FQNNGV. This CDR3 is built from 17 residues. CDR3 protein: CASSYPRLSPMNTEAFF. CDR3 nucleotide sequence: TGTGCCAGCAGCTACCCTCGGTTGAGCCCCATGAACACTGAAGCTTTCTTT. Full variable domain (missing parts from reference TRBV11-2 and TRBJ1-1): EAGVAQSPRYKIIEKRQSVAFWCNPISGHATLYWYQQILGQGPKLLIQFQNNGVVDDSQLPKDRFSAERLKGVDSTLKIQPAKLEDSAVYLCASSYPRLSPMNTEAFFGQGTRLTVV.

This rearrangement joins TRBV27 to TRBJ2-1, with 10 bases matching TRBD1. The V segment lost 5 bases and the J segment 3 bases; nucleotides outside the gene matches: 7. Germline CDR1 and CDR2: MNHEY and SMNVEV (reference sequence). The CDR3 covers 16 residues. This chain's CDR3 is CASSPGQGGSYNEQFF. CDR3 DNA: TGTGCCAGCAGTCCCGGACAGGGGGGCAGCTACAATGAGCAGTTCTTC.

This clone has only one observation. The J gene is TRBJ1-4, the V gene TRBV6-5; D is unresolved. This CDR3 contains 13 residues. Trimming removed 2 bases from V and 7 bases from J, with 8 bases in between. Germline assignment: CDR1 MNHEY and CDR2 SVGAGI. The CDR3 DNA reads TGTGCCAGCAGTTACCTCGGGAGTGAAAAACTGTTTTTT. This sequence encodes CASSYLGSEKLFF.

J is TRBJ1-1 and V is TRBV27; TRBD1 aligns across 7 bases. The CDR3 loop spans 13 amino acids. The germline V gene encodes CDR1 MNHEY and CDR2 SMNVEV (reference sequence). The V segment lost 6 bases and the J segment 8 bases; nucleotides outside the gene matches: 9. The CDR3 nucleotides are TGTGCCAGCAGGAGAATAGGGGGCGACGAAGCTTTCTTT. This translates into CASRRIGGDEAFF.

The V gene is TRBV6-5, the J gene TRBJ1-5; 7 bases align to TRBD1. Losses at the gene ends were 6 bases for V and 9 bases for J; bases not matched to a gene: 11. Germline values: CDR1 MNHEY, CDR2 SVGAGI. The CDR3 loop spans 14 amino acids. CDR3: CASSPDRDSRPQHF. The CDR3 DNA sequence: TGTGCCAGCAGCCCCGACCGGGACAGTAGGCCCCAGCATTTT.

V usage is TRBV18 and J usage is TRBJ2-7; the D is unclear. The CDR3 contains 15 residues. Germline CDR1 KGHSH, CDR2 LQKENI. Deletions cut 3 bases from V and 0 bases from J, with 12 bases between. The DNA for the CDR3 is TGTGCCAGCTCACCTTCCACACCCCCCTCCTACGAGCAGTACTTC. Amino acids: CASSPSTPPSYEQYF.

The V gene is TRBV5-1, the J gene TRBJ1-5, with D maybe TRBD1 (5 bases). Germline assignment: CDR1 SGHRS and CDR2 YFSETQ. The CDR3 totals 17 residues. Trimming took 4 bases from V and 7 from J, leaving 24 bases between them. CDR3 nucleotide sequence: TGCGCCAGCAGCCTGACAGTCACGGGCCCCAATAAACAGCCCCAGCATTTT. It encodes CASSLTVTGPNKQPQHF.

The chain links TRBV6-5 to TRBJ1-1; possibly TRBD1 for D (5 bases). There are 15 residues in the CDR3. Per germline, CDR1 MNHEY and CDR2 SVGAGI. The ends were cut back, 0 bases at V and 4 bases at J, with 12 bases in the middle. CDR3 nucleotides: TGTGCCAGCAGTTACTCCGCAGGGCGGACCACTGAAGCTTTCTTT. It is translated as CASSYSAGRTTEAFF.

The V gene is TRBV3-1 (or the pseudogene TRBV3-2), the J gene TRBJ1-6; 7 nucleotides align to TRBD1. The V gene end was trimmed by 4 bases and the J gene end by 5 bases; junction bases not matched to a gene: 5. CDR1 and CDR2 from the germline V gene are LGHDT and YNNKEL (reference sequence). This CDR3 comprises 15 residues. The CDR3 reads CASSPGTADNSPLHF. CDR3 sequence (DNA): TGTGCCAGCAGCCCAGGGACAGCCGATAATTCACCCCTCCACTTT.

The V and J genes are TRBV11-2 and TRBJ1-3, with TRBD1 matching 8 bases. The CDR3 totals 13 residues. Germline V gene sequence: CDR1 SGHAT, CDR2 FQNNGV. V was pared by 3 bases and J by 6 bases, with 1 base of the junction left unmatched. The CDR3: CASSFQGANTIYF. CDR3 coding DNA: TGTGCCAGCAGCTTCCAGGGGGCAAACACCATATATTTT.

The chain combines TRBV24-1 with TRBJ2-1; D is possibly TRBD2 (7 bases). V dropped 9 bases and J dropped 4 bases, with 24 bases sitting between them. The CDR3 sequence is 17 residues long. Germline values: CDR1 KGHDR, CDR2 SFDVKD. CDR3 sequence reads: CATEQGASSGKYNEQFF. The CDR3 DNA follows: TGTGCCACCGAACAGGGAGCTTCTAGCGGCAAGTACAATGAGCAGTTCTTC.

For this clone: Distinct nucleotide sequences in the sample also encode this CDR3. This chain connects TRBV6-5 to TRBJ1-1; TRBD1 might be the D (6 bases). The V end lost 6 bases, the J end lost 1 base, and 12 bases lay between the germline ends. This CDR3 has 14 amino acids. The germline V gene encodes CDR1 MNHEY and CDR2 SVGAGI. CDR3 bases: TGTGCCAGCAGACTAGGACAGACGAACACTGAAGCTTTCTTT. Translation gives CASRLGQTNTEAFF.

In its sample, this clone was seen once. V is TRBV12-3 or TRBV12-4 and J is TRBJ2-1; D is unclear. This CDR3 has 12 residues. Trimming stripped 6 bases from V and 9 bases from J, with 12 bases between. The CDR3 DNA sequence: TGTGCCAGCAGACCACTCGCGCGTGAGCAGTTCTTC. Translation gives CASRPLAREQFF.

The gene calls are TRBV6-2 or TRBV6-3 and TRBJ1-2; no definite D call. The V gene's germline CDR1 is MNHEY and CDR2 SVGEGT. V was clipped by 6 bases and J by 3 bases, with 17 bases between them. The CDR3 is made up of 15 amino acids. This CDR3 is CASSTDYYPYYGYTF. CDR3 DNA sequence: TGTGCCAGCAGCACAGACTACTATCCCTACTATGGCTACACCTTC.

This clone was counted once. Different DNA sequences within this sample yield the same CDR3. This rearrangement joins TRBV4-3 to TRBJ2-1, with 8 bases matching TRBD1. The CDR3 contains 15 residues. Germline CDR1 is LGHNA and CDR2 is YSLEER. Unmatched junction bases numbered 8, after V lost 6 bases and J lost 4 bases. CDR3: CASSHAGGPYNEQFF. The DNA of the CDR3 is TGCGCCAGCAGTCACGCAGGGGGCCCTTACAATGAGCAGTTCTTC.

This chain joins TRBV3-1 (or the pseudogene TRBV3-2) and TRBJ1-1, with TRBD1 identical over 9 bases. V lost 5 bases, J lost 6 bases, and 7 bases stayed unmatched. CDR3 length: 14 residues. Looked up from germline, CDR1 is LGHDT and CDR2 is YNNKEL (reference sequence). As DNA, the CDR3 is TGTGCCAGCAGCACACAGGGGGCAGAGTCTGAAGCTTTCTTT. Residues: CASSTQGAESEAFF.

V and J are TRBV30 and TRBJ2-1; D not certain. The V end lost 2 bases, the J end lost 8 bases, and 7 bases lay between the germline ends. This CDR3 is 11 amino acids long. Germline values: CDR1 GTSNPN, CDR2 SVGIG (reference sequence). CDR3 sequence reads: CAWSRRDEQFF. In DNA form, the CDR3 reads TGTGCCTGGAGTAGACGGGATGAGCAGTTCTTC.

The chain couples TRBV5-6 to TRBJ1-2; 10 bases align to TRBD1. The CDR3 covers 15 residues. The ends lost 3 bases at V and 4 bases at J; junction bases unmatched: 6. From germline, CDR1 is SGHDT and CDR2 YYEEEE. CDR3 sequence reads: CASSSTRTGGYGYTF. The CDR3, as DNA: TGTGCCAGCAGCTCTACTAGGACAGGGGGCTATGGCTACACCTTC.

This clone showed up just once. The rearrangement links TRBV9 to TRBJ2-3; D is undetermined. V lost 3 bases, J lost 2 bases, and 7 bases lay in between. Germline CDR1 is SGDLS and CDR2 is YYNGEE. This CDR3 region has 13 residues. CDR3: CASSGHLTDTQYF. For the CDR3, the DNA is TGTGCCAGCAGCGGACACCTCACAGATACGCAGTATTTT.

The chain has TRBV14 and TRBJ1-4; 9 nucleotides match TRBD1. Losses at the gene ends were 3 bases for V and 8 bases for J; bases not matched to a gene: 13. Germline V gene sequence: CDR1 SGHDN, CDR2 FVKESK. The CDR3 is 17 residues long. The CDR3 is CASSHLPPTGGGEKLFF. CDR3 in DNA: TGTGCCAGCAGCCACCTCCCTCCGACAGGGGGAGGGGAAAAACTGTTTTTT.

The chain couples TRBV19 to TRBJ1-3, with 7 bases aligning to TRBD1. V shed 6 bases and J 2 bases; nucleotides not matched to a gene: 4. Germline V lookup: CDR1 LNHDA, CDR2 SQIVND (reference sequence). CDR3 length: 14 amino acids. CDR3 sequence reads: CASRNRGAGNTIYF. The CDR3 DNA is TGTGCCAGTAGGAACAGGGGTGCTGGAAACACCATATATTTT. Full variable domain (missing parts from reference TRBV19 and TRBJ1-3): DGGITQSPKYLFRKEGQNVTLSCEQNLNHDAMYWYRQDPGQGLRLIYYSQIVNDFQKGDIAEGYSVSREKKESFPLTVTSAQKNPTAFYLCASRNRGAGNTIYFGEGSWLTVV.

CDR3 protein: CASSLGTGSGGYTF. The CDR3 DNA follows: TGCGCCAGCAGCTTGGGGACAGGGTCAGGTGGCTACACCTTC. J is TRBJ1-2 and V is TRBV5-1; 8 bases align to TRBD1. J was trimmed by 7 bases and V by 0 bases; bases with no gene match: 5. The CDR3 has 14 residues. Germline lookup yields CDR1 SGHRS and CDR2 YFSETQ.

V and J are TRBV10-3 and TRBJ1-1, with a tentative D call TRBD1 (5 bases). The ends were cut back, 2 bases at V and 3 bases at J, with 13 bases in the middle. Germline CDR1 reads ENHRY; CDR2 reads SYGVKD. This CDR3 region has 15 residues. The CDR3 here is CAISEPAGRDTEAFF. The CDR3 nucleotides read TGTGCCATCAGTGAGCCGGCAGGGCGAGACACTGAAGCTTTCTTT.

This clone has a single count. The V call is TRBV30, the J call TRBJ2-3; 15 positions match TRBD2. This CDR3 has 18 amino acids. CDR1 is GTSNPN and CDR2 is SVGIG in the germline V gene (reference sequence). The V and J ends lost 2 bases and 0 bases, in that order; junction bases with no gene match: 6. CDR3 nucleotides: TGTGCCTGGAGTAGGGGACTAGCGGGGGGCGTGAGCACAGATACGCAGTATTTT. Its protein is CAWSRGLAGGVSTDTQYF. The variable domain in full, completed from reference TRBV30 and TRBJ2-3, reads SQTIHQWPATLVQPVGSPLSLECTVEGTSNPNLYWYRQAAGRGLQLLFYSVGIGQISSEVPQNLSASRPQDRQFILSSKKLLLSDSGFYLCAWSRGLAGGVSTDTQYFGPGTRLTVL.

The chain joins TRBV6-2 or TRBV6-3 to TRBJ2-7, with 7 bases aligning to TRBD1. CDR1 MNHEY and CDR2 SVGEGT come from the germline V gene. V lost 5 bases and J lost 12; bases outside the gene matches: 13. CDR3 length: 13 amino acids. The CDR3, as DNA: TGTGCCAGCAGTAACCGCCAAGACAGGGTAGGGTACTTC. Residues: CASSNRQDRVGYF.

The chain uses TRBV4-1 and TRBJ1-4, with TRBD1 matching 7 bases. The V and J ends lost 4 bases and 2 bases, in that order; junction bases with no gene match: 1. Per germline, CDR1 MGHRA and CDR2 YSYEKL. The CDR3 extends over 14 amino acids. The CDR3 DNA reads as TGCGCCAGCAGCCTGGGACAGACTAATGAAAAACTGTTTTTT. Amino acids: CASSLGQTNEKLFF.

The rearrangement uses TRBV3-1 (or the pseudogene TRBV3-2) and TRBJ2-2; TRBD1 aligns across 7 bases. The CDR3 extends over 18 amino acids. Germline V gene data show CDR1 as LGHDT and CDR2 as YNNKEL (reference sequence). V lost 4 bases to trimming and J lost 4 bases; unmatched junction nucleotides: 15. CDR3 coding DNA: TGTGCCAGCAGCCCAAAATCAGGGGGAGCAACGGGCACCGGGGAGCTGTTTTTT. Its protein product is CASSPKSGGATGTGELFF.